The present T cell receptor beta chain was sequenced within a study of T cells in Graves' hyperthyroidism and ophthalmopathy (dated by TCRdb to between 2019 and 2020). General notes on the study: Peripheral blood was collected at initial diagnosis, before any treatment. To identify TCR V-J signatures that set the groups apart, the researchers used a discovery cohort of 95 to 100 patients, made up of around 42 with Graves' ophthalmopathy and some 56 with stable Graves' hyperthyroidism. Prospective prediction of ophthalmopathy was tested in an independent validation cohort of 18 to 20 hyperthyroidism patients and approximately 17 patients who later progressed to ophthalmopathy. The roughly 91 discovery patients were randomly divided into training and test sets at a 7:3 ratio. In addition, the study compared T-cell repertoires in thyroid tissue and in blood from about six Graves' hyperthyroidism patients. According to the paper, TCR Vbeta CDR3 sequencing was carried out on more than 120 peripheral blood samples, which came from around 43 ophthalmopathy, approximately 78 hyperthyroidism and approximately 17 progressor patients. After sampling, hyperthyroidism patients received methimazole starting at 30 mg daily, and ophthalmopathy patients received high-dose intravenous methylprednisolone. Paper-wide results and their limitations: Most expanded thyroid clonotypes (frequency above 0.001) were also detected in blood, a finding suggesting that blood repertoires may reflect thyroid immune responses. No statistical method was used to fix the sample size in advance, and group allocation was not hidden from the investigators. In validation, progression to ophthalmopathy was predicted by the model with 55% to 71% sensitivity and roughly 76% specificity, a median of about 6.4 months before onset. A model built on a 13 V-J signature distinguished ophthalmopathy from stable hyperthyroidism, reaching 85% to 90% sensitivity and about 81% specificity in cross-validation and 80%/75% in testing.

Concerning this clonotype: This clone's antigen is unknown. Nothing much larger sits one base from this clone, and base qualities are not available.

The TCR beta CDR3 regions were amplified from RNA transcripts. A first-round RT-PCR of the TCR CDR3 used the HTBI primer set with the Qiagen OneStep RT-PCR kit. A second multiplex PCR round built the libraries, followed by size selection and purification. The libraries were sequenced on an Illumina HiSeq2000 using paired-end 100 bp reads. On the authors' methods: SOAPnuke was used to process the raw data, with reads discarded if the reads contained adapters or uncalled bases, had a mean Phred below 15, or lacked an exact constant-primer or identifier match. COPE v1.2.5 was used to merge the high-quality paired reads, and each unique nucleotide sequence was defined as a clonotype. MiTCR v1.1 was used to align clonotypes to the IMGT TRBV, TRBD and TRBJ reference segments. Analysis was restricted to V-J combinations with a frequency above 0.0001, which covered just over 98% of repertoires. The TCS score was defined as F50 (clonal expansion) divided by E x V (chaos), with BLOSUM62-based TCRdist calculated between CDR3 peptides within each V-J. Welch's t-statistics and random forest reduced around 520 V-J features to 10 to 15, which were used in a naive Bayes classifier (R e1071). The public reads were reprocessed in TCRdb via fastp at Q25 and MiXCR, keeping in-frame beta chains. Each entry is one CDR3 protein sequence, shown with its most common DNA and genes. TCRdb, not the authors, supplied the V and J calls. The sample table contains about 500,000 distinct CDR3 sequences; only one count was recorded for 15% to 20% of them. Approximately 18% of the sample is taken by the ten largest.

Clipping removes 4 bases from V and 1 base from J, with 4 as the unmatched junction base count. Sequences MNHEY (CDR1) and SMNVEV (CDR2) are obtained from the germline V gene (reference sequence). Counted from cysteine to phenylalanine, this CDR3 has 15 amino acids. The retained sequence is limited to the CDR3, 45 bases, with the frame set at the first base. Stable Graves' hyperthyroidism was defined as no progression to ophthalmopathy during 18 months of follow-up. Hyperthyroidism patients were aged 18 to 65 years and newly diagnosed, with disease duration of less than 2 months. Exclusion was applied to patients with uncontrolled infections, other autoimmune diseases, pregnancy or lactation. Diagnoses relied on clinical symptoms, serum thyroxine and TRAb, thyroid ultrasound and orbital computed tomography. Ficoll-Paque density gradient centrifugation was used to isolate PBMCs from about 9.4 ml of fresh peripheral blood. Total RNA was extracted using Trizol reagent, and RNA quality was assessed on an Agilent 2100 Bioanalyzer.

The receptor comes from a woman younger than 30 with Graves' hyperthyroidism. This chain is built from TRBV27 and TRBJ2-3, with 8 bases matching TRBD2. The specimen was blood. The CDR3 region has the sequence CASSYAGGGTDTQYF. The DNA sequence is TGTGCCAGCAGTTACGCGGGAGGTGGCACAGATACGCAGTATTTT.